Following are 17 T cell receptor beta chains from one sample sequenced in a study of T cell repertoires in cytomegalovirus infection. TCRdb fed the reads into MiXCR, producing one record per CDR3 protein. The sample yields hundreds of thousands of distinct CDR3 sequences, approximately 9.5% seen once. Sequencing was done on a sample of PBMCs. Receptors were obtained from a human donor in good health (CMV status not recorded). Some clones in this sample may be carry-over from other donors' samples.

This clonotype has a handful of counts. The chain employs TRBV19 and TRBJ2-1, with 12 bases fitting TRBD2. This CDR3 region has 18 residues. J lost 0 bases, V lost 2 bases, and 5 bases had no gene match. Germline V CDR1 and CDR2: LNHDA, SQIVND (reference sequence). CDR3 residues: CASSIRLAGAASYNEQFF. CDR3 sequence (DNA): TGTGCCAGTAGTATAAGACTAGCGGGAGCAGCCTCCTACAATGAGCAGTTCTTC.

J is TRBJ1-4 and V is TRBV2; 10 bases align to TRBD1. Germline loops: CDR1 SNHLY, CDR2 FYNNEI. The CDR3 is made up of 15 amino acids. With V trimmed by 5 bases and J by 4 bases, 4 bases remained unmatched. The DNA for the CDR3 is TGTGCCAGCAGTCCGGACAGGGGGTATAATGAAAAACTGTTTTTT. This encodes CASSPDRGYNEKLFF. The complete variable domain, with remaining parts taken from reference TRBV2 and TRBJ1-4, reads EPEVTQTPSHQVTQMGQEVILRCVPISNHLYFYWYRQILGQKVEFLVSFYNNEISEKSEIFDDQFSVERPDGSNFTLKIRSTKLEDSAMYFCASSPDRGYNEKLFFGSGTQLSVL.

A note on this clonotype: An end of the junction differs from the germline gene, which may be a read error. The genes are TRBV28 and TRBJ1-5; tentatively, D is TRBD1 (5 bases). Germline values: CDR1 MDHEN, CDR2 SYDVKM. The CDR3 contains 14 residues. CDR3 coding DNA: TGTGCCAGCAGTCCCCGACAGCGAAGTCAGGCCCAGCATTTT. It translates to CASSPRQRSQAQHF.

The chain joins TRBV24-1 to TRBJ2-1, with 9 bases identical to TRBD1. This CDR3 is built from 17 residues. V shed 4 bases, J shed 7 bases, and the junction held 13 bases outside the gene matches. Germline assignment: CDR1 KGHDR and CDR2 SFDVKD. This CDR3 is CATSDPGQGHRRNEQFF. Here the CDR3 DNA reads TGTGCCACCAGTGACCCGGGACAGGGTCACCGACGGAATGAGCAGTTCTTC.

This chain links TRBV20-1 with TRBJ1-1, with D maybe TRBD1 (6 bases). The CDR3 sequence is 13 residues long. V dropped 6 bases and J dropped 0 bases, with 11 bases sitting between them. Germline V lookup: CDR1 DFQATT, CDR2 SNEGSKA (reference sequence). Written as DNA, the CDR3 is TGCAGTGCCAGGGACACTATGAACACTGAAGCTTTCTTT. It codes for CSARDTMNTEAFF.

The chain has TRBV4-3 and TRBJ2-7; 7 bases are a match to TRBD1. This CDR3 contains 17 residues. The junction had 12 bases not matched to a gene; V was cut back by 2 bases and J by 2 bases. Germline V CDR1 and CDR2: LGHNA, YSLEER. CDR3 bases: TGCGCCAGCAGCCAACCCCCTCGACAGGGTCGTACCTACGAGCAGTACTTC. Its translation is CASSQPPRQGRTYEQYF.

This clonotype showed up just a few times. V usage is TRBV7-2 and J usage is TRBJ1-6, with TRBD1 as a possible D gene (6 bases). Trimming shortened V by 2 bases and J by 0 bases, and 23 bases separated the two germline ends. The CDR3 runs 21 residues. Germline values: CDR1 SGHTA, CDR2 FQGNSA. CDR3 in amino acids: CASSLHRADRLSSSYNSPLHF. CDR3 nucleotides: TGTGCCAGCAGCTTACACCGGGCGGACAGACTCTCGAGCTCCTATAATTCACCCCTCCACTTT.

This clonotype was detected a few times. V is TRBV7-2 and J is TRBJ2-2, with D unresolved. With 3 bases removed from V and 6 bases from J, the gap between germline ends came to 17 bases. This CDR3 has 16 residues. Germline loops: CDR1 SGHTA, CDR2 FQGNSA. The CDR3 nucleotides are TGTGCCAGCAGCTTTGGATACGTGGGGAATCCCGGGGAGCTGTTTTTT. Translation: CASSFGYVGNPGELFF.

This clonotype was observed a few times. V is TRBV29-1 and J is TRBJ1-5, with D unresolved. V gave up 4 bases and J gave up 0 bases, with 10 bases separating them. CDR1 is SQVTM and CDR2 is ANQGSEA in the germline V gene. This CDR3 region has 14 residues. The CDR3 sequence is CSVGPAGSNQPQHF. CDR3 DNA: TGCAGCGTTGGCCCGGCGGGTAGCAATCAGCCCCAGCATTTT.

This clonotype was recorded at least ten times. The chain has TRBV28 and TRBJ1-1, with no clear D. CDR1 and CDR2 from the germline V gene are MDHEN and SYDVKM. Between the trimmed V and J ends, which lost 6 bases and 0 bases, there was a span of 11 bases. The CDR3 extends over 14 amino acids. CDR3 amino acids: CASRLLRMNTEAFF. The DNA for the CDR3 is TGTGCCAGCAGACTGCTGAGGATGAACACTGAAGCTTTCTTT.

This clonotype was counted many times. The rearrangement joins TRBV12-3 or TRBV12-4 to TRBJ1-4; 12 nucleotides agree with TRBD1. J lost 0 bases, V lost 6 bases, and 14 bases had no gene match. This CDR3 is built from 20 residues. This chain's CDR3 is CASSPRGDRGHFATNEKLFF. The CDR3 coding sequence is TGTGCCAGCAGCCCCCGAGGGGACAGGGGGCATTTTGCAACTAATGAAAAACTGTTTTTT.

The CDR3 region has the DNA TGCAGGGCCGCGGGACCCTCGGGGCCCCAGCATTTT. Translated: CRAAGPSGPQHF. The chain has TRBV20-1 and TRBJ1-5, with a weak D call TRBD1 (5 bases). This CDR3 has 12 amino acids. Germline CDR1 and CDR2: DFQATT and SNEGSKA (reference sequence).

The chain has TRBV2 and TRBJ1-2; D unclear. The CDR3 runs 13 residues. Germline lookup yields CDR1 SNHLY and CDR2 FYNNEI. Trimming cost V 3 bases and J 7 bases, with 12 bases left between them. The CDR3, as DNA: TGTGCCAGCAGTGATCCCCTGGCAAGTGGCTACACCTTC. Its protein is CASSDPLASGYTF.

In this sample, this clonotype turned up many times. This chain joins TRBV7-9 and TRBJ1-5; a possible D gene is TRBD1 (6 bases). Trimming removed 1 base from V and 4 bases from J, with 11 bases in between. The CDR3 spans 15 residues. CDR1 and CDR2 (germline): SEHNR, FQNEAQ (reference sequence). This chain's CDR3 is CASSLEGGTNQPQHF. Written as DNA, the CDR3 is TGTGCCAGCAGCTTAGAGGGTGGGACAAATCAGCCCCAGCATTTT.

J is TRBJ1-5 and V is TRBV20-1; D perhaps matches TRBD1 (5 bases). CDR1 is DFQATT and CDR2 is SNEGSKA in the germline V gene (reference sequence). The CDR3 spans 15 residues. Trimming shortened V by 3 bases and J by 4 bases, and 16 bases separated the two germline ends. The CDR3 DNA follows: TGCAGTGCTAGTTTGTCCGGGGCAGAAAATCAGCCCCAGCATTTT. This sequence encodes CSASLSGAENQPQHF.

At least ten counts were recorded for this clonotype. The V call is TRBV12-3 or TRBV12-4, the J call TRBJ1-1; the match to TRBD1 covers 7 bases. The CDR3 loop spans 12 amino acids. Trimming removed 3 bases from V and 8 bases from J; junction bases left unmatched: 3. The CDR3 DNA is TGTGCCAGCAGTTTTTTGGACAGGGAAGCTTTCTTT. Its translation: CASSFLDREAFF.

The chain joins TRBV28 to TRBJ2-3; D might be TRBD2 (6 bases). The CDR3 contains 14 residues. V was shortened by 3 bases and J by 5 bases, with 12 bases between the two germline ends. Germline V gene sequence: CDR1 MDHEN, CDR2 SYDVKM. The CDR3 is CASSFGGVKDTQYF. For the CDR3, the DNA is TGTGCCAGCAGTTTCGGGGGAGTGAAAGATACGCAGTATTTT. Filled out from reference TRBV28 and TRBJ2-3, the complete variable domain reads DVKVTQSSRYLVKRTGEKVFLECVQDMDHENMFWYRQDPGLGLRLIYFSYDVKMKEKGDIPEGYSVSREKKERFSLILESASTNQTSMYLCASSFGGVKDTQYFGPGTRLTVL.